The 27 T cell receptor beta chains reported below all come from one sample, sequenced in a study of cytomegalovirus exposure and HLA in healthy donors. Generated by immunoSEQ multiplex PCR, the TCRdb table keeps only in-frame clones and is missing some. The top ten clones hold approximately 2.9% of a sample with around 220,000 clones, 85% to 90% of them seen once. The sequenced material came from PBMCs. The receptors here all came from a woman aged 18-29 years in good health and CMV-seronegative.

The J gene is TRBJ2-5, the V gene TRBV9; 8 bases are a match to TRBD1. Unmatched junction bases numbered 5, after V lost 4 bases and J lost 3 bases. The CDR3 loop spans 14 amino acids. Germline-derived CDR1 and CDR2 are SGDLS and YYNGEE. CDR3 amino acids: CASSTPDREETQYF. In DNA, the CDR3 is TGTGCCAGCAGCACCCCGGACAGGGAAGAGACCCAGTACTTC. Supplemented by reference TRBV9 and TRBJ2-5, the full variable domain reads DSGVTQTPKHLITATGQRVTLRCSPRSGDLSVYWYQQSLDQGLQFLIQYYNGEERAKGNILERFSAQQFPDLHSELNLSSLELGDSALYFCASSTPDREETQYFGPGTRLLVL.

The rearrangement uses TRBV15 and TRBJ2-4; 7 bases match TRBD2. Germline lookup yields CDR1 LNHNV and CDR2 YYDKDF (reference sequence). J gave up 1 base and V 3 bases, and 9 bases lay outside the gene matches. The CDR3 is 17 amino acids. CDR3 amino acids: CATSRALAAPAKNIQYF. For the CDR3, the DNA is TGTGCCACCAGCAGGGCTCTAGCGGCCCCTGCCAAAAACATTCAGTACTTC.

This chain links TRBV9 with TRBJ2-2, with D perhaps TRBD2 (6 bases). This CDR3 comprises 15 residues. With 4 bases removed from V and 2 bases from J, the gap between germline ends came to 12 bases. Germline CDR1 and CDR2: SGDLS and YYNGEE. The CDR3, as DNA: TGTGCCAGCAGCCATAGCGGAACAAACACCGGGGAGCTGTTTTTT. It is translated as CASSHSGTNTGELFF.

The CDR3 loop is CSVGDRGRHEQYF. The CDR3 DNA reads TGCAGCGTAGGGGACAGGGGAAGGCACGAGCAGTACTTC. The genes are TRBV29-1 and TRBJ2-7, with TRBD1 identical over 10 bases. Germline loops: CDR1 SQVTM, CDR2 ANQGSEA. The CDR3 covers 13 residues. Trimming took 6 bases from V and 5 from J; bases not matched to a gene: 7.

The chain is built from TRBV27 and TRBJ2-7; 10 bases are shared with TRBD2. Germline assignment: CDR1 MNHEY and CDR2 SMNVEV (reference sequence). The CDR3 extends over 16 amino acids. The trim removed 5 bases at V and 2 bases at J, leaving 9 bases unmatched. The CDR3 is CASSPPGLAPAYEQYF. DNA for the CDR3: TGTGCCAGCAGTCCCCCGGGACTAGCGCCAGCCTACGAGCAGTACTTC.

V is TRBV19 and J is TRBJ2-3, with D uncertain. CDR1 and CDR2 from the germline V gene are LNHDA and SQIVND (reference sequence). Trimming took off 4 bases at V and 3 bases at J, with 11 bases between the two ends. The CDR3 is made up of 14 amino acids. CDR3 nucleotide sequence: TGTGCCAGTAGTAGTTTACCGGAGACAGATACGCAGTATTTT. Encoded protein: CASSSLPETDTQYF.

The chain links TRBV30 to TRBJ2-7, with 7 bases aligning to TRBD1. Germline assignment: CDR1 GTSNPN and CDR2 SVGIG (reference sequence). The CDR3 spans 13 residues. V gave up 3 bases and J gave up 5 bases; unmatched junction bases: 7. The CDR3 protein is CAWRGDSYHEQYF. The CDR3 bases are TGTGCCTGGAGGGGGGACAGTTACCACGAGCAGTACTTC.

V is TRBV2 and J is TRBJ2-7, with a tentative D call TRBD2 (6 bases). The CDR3 has 16 residues. In germline, CDR1 is SNHLY, CDR2 FYNNEI. The germline V and J ends were trimmed by 7 bases and 1 base, with 20 bases remaining between them. CDR3 sequence: CASTEGASYTSYEQYF. The CDR3 DNA reads as TGTGCCAGCACGGAGGGAGCGTCCTACACGTCCTACGAGCAGTACTTC.

V and J are TRBV30 and TRBJ2-1; 13 bases are shared with TRBD2. In germline, CDR1 is GTSNPN, CDR2 SVGIG (reference sequence). The J segment lost 6 bases and the V segment lost 8 bases, leaving 10 bases of the junction unmatched. The CDR3 runs 15 residues. The CDR3 loop is CAGTSGDFVVNEQFF. The CDR3 DNA is TGTGCCGGGACTAGCGGGGACTTTGTTGTCAATGAGCAGTTCTTC.

This clone has a count of ten or more. This sequence joins TRBV6-6 and TRBJ2-7; D is possibly TRBD2 (6 bases). Trimming shortened V by 0 bases and J by 5 bases, and 11 bases separated the two germline ends. The CDR3 totals 14 residues. CDR1 is MNHNY and CDR2 is SVGAGI in the germline V gene (reference sequence). The CDR3 here is CASSYSPEGDEQYF. The CDR3 nucleotides read TGTGCCAGCAGTTACTCTCCGGAGGGAGACGAGCAGTACTTC.

The V gene is TRBV27, the J gene TRBJ2-7; D unclear. Between the trimmed V and J ends, which lost 2 bases and 5 bases, there was a span of 10 bases. Germline CDR1 reads MNHEY; CDR2 reads SMNVEV (reference sequence). This CDR3 is built from 13 residues. The CDR3 region has the DNA TGTGCCAGCAGTTTAGCATCAGATAACGAGCAGTACTTC. This encodes CASSLASDNEQYF.

This chain joins TRBV27 and TRBJ2-1; 7 bases agree with TRBD1. Germline CDR1 MNHEY, CDR2 SMNVEV (reference sequence). The length of the CDR3 is 15 residues. Germline trimming cut 4 bases from V and 4 bases from J; bases unmatched to any gene: 7. DNA for the CDR3: TGTGCCAGCAGTTCCTCCGAGACAGGGTACAATGAGCAGTTCTTC. Translated: CASSSSETGYNEQFF.

The chain carries TRBV6-5 and TRBJ1-2; unclear D gene. With 2 bases removed from V and 1 base from J, the gap between germline ends came to 8 bases. Germline lookup yields CDR1 MNHEY and CDR2 SVGAGI. This CDR3 is built from 14 residues. The CDR3 DNA reads as TGTGCCAGCAGTTACACGGGTGGTAACTATGGCTACACCTTC. Protein: CASSYTGGNYGYTF.

The chain joins TRBV19 to TRBJ2-5, with TRBD1 matching 8 bases. The V and J ends lost 10 bases and 5 bases, in that order; junction bases with no gene match: 9. The CDR3 is 13 residues long. CDR1 and CDR2 from the germline V gene are LNHDA and SQIVND (reference sequence). CDR3 sequence reads: CATGQGEAETQYF. The DNA for the CDR3 is TGTGCCACTGGACAGGGAGAGGCGGAGACCCAGTACTTC.

The chain couples TRBV18 to TRBJ1-1; D remains ambiguous. Trimming took off 3 bases at V and 1 base at J, with 12 bases between the two ends. Germline CDR1 and CDR2: KGHSH and LQKENI. The CDR3 totals 15 residues. The CDR3 region has the DNA TGTGCCAGCTCACCGCGCTCGAGATCGAACACTGAAGCTTTCTTT. Amino acids: CASSPRSRSNTEAFF.

This clone was seen a single time. The chain has TRBV2 and TRBJ2-7; 7 nucleotides align to TRBD1. V was clipped by 6 bases and J by 7 bases; unmatched bases: 9. The CDR3 totals 13 residues. In germline, CDR1 is SNHLY, CDR2 FYNNEI. The CDR3 reads CASREERGREQYF. The CDR3 DNA is TGTGCCAGCAGGGAGGAAAGGGGGCGTGAGCAGTACTTC.

The chain joins TRBV28 to TRBJ2-7, with 7 bases fitting TRBD2. Germline V gene data show CDR1 as MDHEN and CDR2 as SYDVKM. With V trimmed by 8 bases and J by 5 bases, 6 bases remained unmatched. The CDR3 totals 12 residues. The DNA for the CDR3 is TGTGCCAGCGTTGGGGGGGTCCACGAGCAGTACTTC. Its protein is CASVGGVHEQYF.

The V gene is TRBV27, the J gene TRBJ2-7, with 8 bases aligning to TRBD1. Germline assignment: CDR1 MNHEY and CDR2 SMNVEV (reference sequence). CDR3 size: 14 residues. J was trimmed by 2 bases and V by 1 base; bases with no gene match: 1. CDR3 protein: CASSLLDRAYEQYF. CDR3 DNA sequence: TGTGCCAGCAGTTTATTGGACAGGGCCTACGAGCAGTACTTC.

This chain links TRBV6-5 with TRBJ2-1; TRBD2 agrees at 8 bases. This CDR3 spans 15 amino acids. The germline gives CDR1 MNHEY, CDR2 SVGAGI. V was clipped by 6 bases and J by 2 bases; unmatched bases: 6. CDR3 DNA sequence: TGTGCCAGCAGCCACGGGAGGGCCCCCTACAATGAGCAGTTCTTC. It codes for CASSHGRAPYNEQFF.

This chain links TRBV1 with TRBJ2-1; TRBD2 is the table's D call, not checked against the DNA. TRBV1 is a pseudogene. The CDR3 runs 16 residues. The CDR3 DNA reads as TGCACCAGCAGCCCCTACCGGGAGGTAGGGAAGAATGAGCAGTTCTTC. It encodes CTSSPYREVGKNEQFF.

The chain combines TRBV28 with TRBJ2-2, with a possible D match to TRBD1 (6 bases). This CDR3 has 14 residues. CDR1 and CDR2 (germline): MDHEN, SYDVKM. Trimming pared 3 bases from V and 7 bases from J, leaving 12 bases between. The CDR3 protein is CASSFRTEIGELFF. The CDR3 DNA follows: TGTGCCAGCAGTTTTCGGACAGAGATCGGGGAGCTGTTTTTT.

V is TRBV6-5 and J is TRBJ2-3; 9 bases align to TRBD1. V lost 4 bases, J lost 1 base, and 6 bases stayed unmatched. This CDR3 comprises 16 residues. Germline V CDR1 and CDR2: MNHEY, SVGAGI. The CDR3: CASSSQGALRTDTQYF. The CDR3 nucleotides read TGTGCCAGCAGTTCACAGGGGGCTCTTCGCACAGATACGCAGTATTTT.

This sequence joins TRBV7-2 and TRBJ2-3; 7 nucleotides match TRBD2. Germline CDR1 is SGHTA and CDR2 is FQGNSA. The CDR3 contains 14 residues. After removal of 6 bases from V and 4 bases from J, the junction contained 7 bases not matched to a gene. CDR3 region: CASSRLAPPDTQYF. The CDR3 DNA follows: TGTGCCAGCAGTCGACTAGCCCCCCCAGATACGCAGTATTTT.

The chain is built from TRBV5-6 and TRBJ1-4, with TRBD1 as a possible D gene (6 bases). This CDR3 has 16 amino acids. Germline CDR1 and CDR2: SGHDT and YYEEEE. Trimming pared 0 bases from V and 6 bases from J, leaving 15 bases between. The CDR3 reads CASSLVRGGPHEKLFF. The CDR3 DNA reads as TGTGCCAGCAGCTTGGTCCGGGGGGGCCCCCATGAAAAACTGTTTTTT.

The chain uses TRBV5-1 and TRBJ1-5; possibly TRBD1 for D (6 bases). CDR3 size: 15 residues. Germline V gene lookup returns CDR1 SGHRS and CDR2 YFSETQ. Trimming cost V 4 bases and J 7 bases, with 18 bases left between them. CDR3 DNA: TGCGCCAGCAGCCCAGGACAGTCAAGGGAACAGCCCCAGCATTTT. Translated, it gives CASSPGQSREQPQHF.

The rearrangement joins TRBV9 to TRBJ1-3; no reliable D call. The V gene lost 1 base and the J gene lost 1 base, with 6 bases spanning the gap. Germline V gene data show CDR1 as SGDLS and CDR2 as YYNGEE. The CDR3 is made up of 14 amino acids. DNA of the CDR3: TGTGCCAGCAGCGTACAAACATCTGGAAACACCATATATTTT. Amino acids: CASSVQTSGNTIYF.

The chain recombines TRBV10-3 with TRBJ1-5; perhaps TRBD1 as D (6 bases). V was clipped by 2 bases and J by 5 bases, with 13 bases between them. Germline assignment: CDR1 ENHRY and CDR2 SYGVKD. This CDR3 contains 15 residues. This CDR3 is CAISEEKGGYQPQHF. In DNA, the CDR3 is TGTGCCATCAGTGAGGAAAAGGGGGGGTATCAGCCCCAGCATTTT.